This TCR beta chain is from a study of response to subunit inactivated influenza vaccine. Notes on this clonotype: Its specificity is unknown.

Study-level results: The authors offered the suggestion that each seasonal influenza vaccination recruits few new T cells.

One entry per CDR3 protein, called by TCRdb with MiXCR from the RT-PCR reads. The sample holds about 500,000 distinct CDR3 sequences, 6% to 9% seen once. The V gene lost 0 bases and the J gene lost 1 base, with 14 bases spanning the gap. The CDR3 has 17 amino acids. Germline V gene sequence: CDR1 MNHEY, CDR2 SVGEGT. This clonotype was sampled from a man aged 50 to 69 who received an inactivated influenza vaccine. The sample consisted of PBMCs from blood, taken about 23 months after vaccination. The V call is TRBV6-2 or TRBV6-3, the J call TRBJ2-3, with D maybe TRBD1 (7 bases). The CDR3 nucleotides are TGTGCCAGCAGTTACTCGCTCAGCAGGGGGGGCACAGATACGCAGTATTTT. It codes for CASSYSLSRGGTDTQYF.